This TCR beta chain was observed in a study of blood T cell repertoires in COVID-19. The wider study: Sources were T cells, B-cell-depleted T cells, or PBMCs; the material itself was cDNA or gDNA.

The protocol was immunoSEQ multiplex PCR, while the TCRdb copy is restricted to in-frame clones and leaves out a portion. The sample has some 700,000 clones, about nine tenths seen once. The germline V and J ends were trimmed by 4 bases and 11 bases, with 15 bases remaining between them. Germline V gene data show CDR1 as SGHDN and CDR2 as FVKESK. CDR3 length: 13 amino acids. Sequencing was carried out using peripheral blood. The chain joins TRBV14 to TRBJ2-4, with a possible D match to TRBD2 (5 bases). The clonotype was recovered from a woman in her late teens or twenties with acute or convalescent COVID-19. CDR3 in DNA: TGTGCCAGCAGCCGGATCGGTGAGGGCGTTCAGTACTTC. Residues: CASSRIGEGVQYF. Based on the CDR3 plus reference TRBV14 and TRBJ2-4, the full variable domain is EAGVTQFPSHSVIEKGQTVTLRCDPISGHDNLYWYRRVMGKEIKFLLHFVKESKQDESGMPNNRFLAERTGGTYSTLKVQPAELEDSGVYFCASSRIGEGVQYFGAGTRLSVL.